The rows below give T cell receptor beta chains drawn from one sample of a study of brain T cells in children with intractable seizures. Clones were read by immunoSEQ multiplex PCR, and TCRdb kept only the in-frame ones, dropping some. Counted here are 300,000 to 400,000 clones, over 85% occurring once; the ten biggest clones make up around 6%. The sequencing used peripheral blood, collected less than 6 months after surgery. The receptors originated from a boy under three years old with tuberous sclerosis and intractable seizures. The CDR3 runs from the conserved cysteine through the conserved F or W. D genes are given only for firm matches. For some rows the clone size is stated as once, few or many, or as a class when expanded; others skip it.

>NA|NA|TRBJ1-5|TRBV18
TGTGCCAGCTCACCAGGAATGGGTCAGCCCCAGCATTTT
CASSPGMGQPQHF
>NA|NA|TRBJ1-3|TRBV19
TGTGCCAGTAGTACACAGGGCTCTGCTAACACCATATATTTT
CASSTQGSANTIYF
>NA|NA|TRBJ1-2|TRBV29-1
TGCAGCGTTGAACACCGCGAAACCTTCTATGGCTACACCTTC
CSVEHRETFYGYTF
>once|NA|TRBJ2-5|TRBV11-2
TGTGCCAGCAGCTTAATAGGGAATGGAGAGACCCAGTACTTC
CASSLIGNGETQYF
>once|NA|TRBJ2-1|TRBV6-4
TGTGCCAGCAGTACCGACCCAGGTCGAGATGAGCAGTTCTTC
CASSTDPGRDEQFF
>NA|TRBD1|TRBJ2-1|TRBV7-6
TGTGCCAGCAGCCTCCGACAGGGGGCTTCCTACAATGAGCAGTTCTTC
CASSLRQGASYNEQFF
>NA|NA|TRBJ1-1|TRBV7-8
TGTGCCAGCAGCTTTAAAGGTATTGAAGCTTTCTTT
CASSFKGIEAFF
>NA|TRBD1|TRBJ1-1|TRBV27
TGTGCCAGCAGCACAGGGGGCTGGGGGGATACTGAAGCTTTCTTT
CASSTGGWGDTEAFF
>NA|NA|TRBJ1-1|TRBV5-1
TGCGCCAGCAGCTTCTGGGGAAGGCGCACTGAAGCTTTCTTT
CASSFWGRRTEAFF
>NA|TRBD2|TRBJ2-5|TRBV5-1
TGCGCCAGCAGCTCCTATGCGGGCGGGAGGGGACAAGAGACCCAGTACTTC
CASSSYAGGRGQETQYF
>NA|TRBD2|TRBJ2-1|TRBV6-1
TGTGCCAGCAGTGAACTAGCGGACTCCTACAATGAGCAGTTCTTC
CASSELADSYNEQFF
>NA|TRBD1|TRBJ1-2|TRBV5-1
TGCGCCAGCAGCGTAACAGGGGGCGGAAATGGCTACACCTTC
CASSVTGGGNGYTF
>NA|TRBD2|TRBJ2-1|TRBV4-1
TGCGCCAGCAGCCAACCCCTAGCGGGAAGAAGGAATGAGCAGTTCTTC
CASSQPLAGRRNEQFF
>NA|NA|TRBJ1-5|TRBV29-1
TGCAGCACCTGCGGGGGGATAGGCCAGCCCCAGCATTTT
CSTCGGIGQPQHF
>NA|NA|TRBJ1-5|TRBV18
TGTGCCAGCTCACAAGGAGAACATCAGCCCCAGCATTTT
CASSQGEHQPQHF
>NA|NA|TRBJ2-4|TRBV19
TGTGCCAGTAGTATTTCGGCGAACAGGGAAGCCAAAAACATTCAGTACTTC
CASSISANREAKNIQYF
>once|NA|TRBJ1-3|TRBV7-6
TGTGCCAGCAGTCCCACCTTTGTGAGGGAAAGGAGCCGACCGGGGGGAAACACCATATATTTT
CASSPTFVRERSRPGGNTIYF
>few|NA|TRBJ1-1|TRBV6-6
TGTGCCAGCAGTACAGTACAGGACACGATTAACACTGAAGCTTTCTTT
CASSTVQDTINTEAFF
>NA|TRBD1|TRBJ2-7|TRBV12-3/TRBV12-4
TGTGCCAGCAGCAGACAGGGGGCTTACGAGCAGTACTTC
CASSRQGAYEQYF
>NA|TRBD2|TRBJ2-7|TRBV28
TGTGCCAGCAGTTTTAGGGCGGGAGGAGTAAACGAGCAGTACTTC
CASSFRAGGVNEQYF
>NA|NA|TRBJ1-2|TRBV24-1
TGTGCCACCAGTGATCCTGAGAAGAGGAGCTATGGCTACACCTTC
CATSDPEKRSYGYTF
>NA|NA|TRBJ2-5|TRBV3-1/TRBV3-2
TGTGCCAGCAGAGGGACGGCCCACTCGACCCAGTACTTC
CASRGTAHSTQYF
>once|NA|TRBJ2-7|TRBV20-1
TGCAGTGCTAGTGGTGGTAGCCCCGGCCACGAGCAGTACTTC
CSASGGSPGHEQYF
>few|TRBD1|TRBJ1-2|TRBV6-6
TGTGCCAGCAGCTCTGGACAGGGCCCTTATGGCTACACCTTC
CASSSGQGPYGYTF
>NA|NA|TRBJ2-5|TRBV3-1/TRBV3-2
TGTGCCAGCAGCCCCATTGGCCAAGAGACCCAGTACTTC
CASSPIGQETQYF
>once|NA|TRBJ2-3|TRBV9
TGTGCCAGCAGCGAGACAGATACGCAGTATTTT
CASSETDTQYF
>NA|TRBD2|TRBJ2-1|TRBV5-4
TGTGCCAGCAGCTTGGGGCTAGCGGGGTACAATGAGCAGTTCTTC
CASSLGLAGYNEQFF
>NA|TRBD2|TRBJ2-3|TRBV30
TGTGCCTTTGAGCGGGGGGGAGATACGCAGTATTTT
CAFERGGDTQYF
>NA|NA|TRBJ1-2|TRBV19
TGTGCCAGTAGTTCATCGGGAGGCTACACCTTC
CASSSSGGYTF
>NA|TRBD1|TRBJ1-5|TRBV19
TGTGCCAGTAGTCTTCTGACAGGGCTTGTTGGTCAGCCCCAGCATTTT
CASSLLTGLVGQPQHF
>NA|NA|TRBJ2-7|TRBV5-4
TGTGCCAGCAGCTTGCAAACGGGCCAGAACTACGAGCAGTACTTC
CASSLQTGQNYEQYF
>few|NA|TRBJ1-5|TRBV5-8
TGTGCCAGCAGCTTGGGGCGGCAGTTTAACCAGCCCCAGCATTTT
CASSLGRQFNQPQHF
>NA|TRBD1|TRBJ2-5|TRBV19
TGTGCCAGTAGTAATGGTAGGGACAGGAGAGCCCAAGAGACCCAGTACTTC
CASSNGRDRRAQETQYF
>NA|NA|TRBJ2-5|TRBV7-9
TGTGCCAGCAGCCAAGACAGATACCAAGAGACCCAGTACTTC
CASSQDRYQETQYF
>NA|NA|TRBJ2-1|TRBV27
TGTGCCAGCATGAGAGGGGGAGGTCGGATCAATGAGCAGTTCTTC
CASMRGGGRINEQFF
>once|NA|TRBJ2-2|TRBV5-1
TGCGCCAGCAGCGAAGACGCCGGGGAGCTGTTTTTT
CASSEDAGELFF
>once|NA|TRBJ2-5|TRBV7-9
TGTGCCAGCAGCTACAAGTTCGCTCAAGAGACCCAGTACTTC
CASSYKFAQETQYF
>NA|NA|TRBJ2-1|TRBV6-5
TGTGCCAGCAGCCGTGGAGGAATCTCCTACAATGAGCAGTTCTTC
CASSRGGISYNEQFF
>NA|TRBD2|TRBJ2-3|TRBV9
TGTGCCAGCAGCGTAGCTTCGAGCGGGAGCTTTTGGAGCACAGATACGCAGTATTTT
CASSVASSGSFWSTDTQYF
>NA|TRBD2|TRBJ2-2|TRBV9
TGTGCCAGCAGCGCCTCCCATACTCCGGGACTAGCGGCCGGGGAGCTGTTTTTT
CASSASHTPGLAAGELFF
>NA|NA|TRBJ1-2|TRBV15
TGTGCCACCAGCAGAGATGCGTATGGCTACACCTTC
CATSRDAYGYTF
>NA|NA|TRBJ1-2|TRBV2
TGTGCCAGCCCTCTCCGGGGATACTATGGCTACACCTTC
CASPLRGYYGYTF
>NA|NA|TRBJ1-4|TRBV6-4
TGTGCCAGCATTAACAGGGTAGGTGGGAGGGTAACTAATGAAAAACTGTTTTTT
CASINRVGGRVTNEKLFF
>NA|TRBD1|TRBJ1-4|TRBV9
TGTGCCAGCAGCCCTCAGGGGGAGGAAAAACTGTTTTTT
CASSPQGEEKLFF
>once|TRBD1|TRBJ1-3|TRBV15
TGTGCCACCAGCACTCGACAGGGCAACTCTGGAAACACCATATATTTT
CATSTRQGNSGNTIYF
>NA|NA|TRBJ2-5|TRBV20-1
TGCAGTGCTAGTAGGGTTAAAGAGACCCAGTACTTC
CSASRVKETQYF
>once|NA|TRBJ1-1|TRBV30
TGTGCCTGGAGTTGGAGGTTTGGCACTGAAGCTTTCTTT
CAWSWRFGTEAFF
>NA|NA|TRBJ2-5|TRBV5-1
TGCGCCAGCAGCTATGACAGGACCCAAGAGACCCAGTACTTC
CASSYDRTQETQYF
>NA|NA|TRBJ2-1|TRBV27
TGTGCCAGCAGTTTATCGGGCGCAAATGAGCAGTTCTTC
CASSLSGANEQFF
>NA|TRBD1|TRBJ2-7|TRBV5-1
TGCGCCAGCAGCTGGACGTTCAAAGGACAGGGGGCGACCTACGAGCAGTACTTC
CASSWTFKGQGATYEQYF
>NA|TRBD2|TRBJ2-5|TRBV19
TGTGCCAGTAGTATGGGTAGCGGGGGTTACCAAGAGACCCAGTACTTC
CASSMGSGGYQETQYF
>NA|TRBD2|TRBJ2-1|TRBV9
TGTGCCAGCAGCGGTTCTAGCCGGAGCTCAACCCCGGGAGGAATATACAATGAGCAGTTCTTC
CASSGSSRSSTPGGIYNEQFF
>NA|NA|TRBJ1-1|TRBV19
TGTGCCAGTAGTATTTTTTGGGGCATGAACACTGAAGCTTTCTTT
CASSIFWGMNTEAFF
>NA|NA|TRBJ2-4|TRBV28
TGTGCCAGCAGTTTTAGAAACATTCAGTACTTC
CASSFRNIQYF
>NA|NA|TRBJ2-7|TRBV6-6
TGTGCCAGCAGTTACGTCACTTACGAGCAGTACTTC
CASSYVTYEQYF